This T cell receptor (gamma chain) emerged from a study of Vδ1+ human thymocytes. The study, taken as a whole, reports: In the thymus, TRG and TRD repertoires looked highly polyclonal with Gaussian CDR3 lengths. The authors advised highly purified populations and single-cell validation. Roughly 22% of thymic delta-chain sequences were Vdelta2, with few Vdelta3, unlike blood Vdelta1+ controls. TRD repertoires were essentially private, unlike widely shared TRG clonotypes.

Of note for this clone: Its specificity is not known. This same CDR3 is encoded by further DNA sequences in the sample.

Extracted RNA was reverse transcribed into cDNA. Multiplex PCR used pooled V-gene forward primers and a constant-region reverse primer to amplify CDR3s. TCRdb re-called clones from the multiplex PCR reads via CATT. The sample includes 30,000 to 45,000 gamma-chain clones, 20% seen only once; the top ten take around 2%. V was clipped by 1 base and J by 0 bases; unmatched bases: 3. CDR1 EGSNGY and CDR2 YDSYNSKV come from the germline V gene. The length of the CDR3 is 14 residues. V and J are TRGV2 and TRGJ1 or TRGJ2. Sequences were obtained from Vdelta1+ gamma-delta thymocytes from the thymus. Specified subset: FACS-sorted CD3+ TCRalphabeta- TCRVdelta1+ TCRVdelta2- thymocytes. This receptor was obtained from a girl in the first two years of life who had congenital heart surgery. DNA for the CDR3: TGTGCCACCTGGGACGGAAGGAATTATTATAAGAAACTCTTT. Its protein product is CATWDGRNYYKKLF.